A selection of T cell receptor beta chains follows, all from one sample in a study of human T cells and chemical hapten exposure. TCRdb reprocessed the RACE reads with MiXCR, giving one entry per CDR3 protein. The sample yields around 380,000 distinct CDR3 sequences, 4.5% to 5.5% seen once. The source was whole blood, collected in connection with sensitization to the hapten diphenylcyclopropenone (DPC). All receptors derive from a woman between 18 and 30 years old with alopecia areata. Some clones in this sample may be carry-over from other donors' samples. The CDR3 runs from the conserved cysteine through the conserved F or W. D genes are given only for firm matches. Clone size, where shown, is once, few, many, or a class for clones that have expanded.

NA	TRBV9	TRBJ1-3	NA	CASSVGGAGGNTIYF	TGTGCCAGCAGCGTCGGGGGCGCGGGAGGAAACACCATATATTTT
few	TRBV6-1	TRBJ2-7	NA	CASSAGTNTFYEQYF	TGTGCCAGCAGCGCCGGGACAAACACTTTCTACGAGCAGTACTTC
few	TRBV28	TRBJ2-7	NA	CASSLQGPAAEQYF	TGTGCCAGCAGTTTACAGGGACCGGCCGCGGAGCAGTACTTC
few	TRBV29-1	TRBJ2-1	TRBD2	CSVRLAGGYEQFF	TGCAGCGTTAGGCTAGCGGGGGGCTATGAGCAGTTCTTC
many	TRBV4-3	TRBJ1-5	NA	CASSQEARGNQPQHF	TGCGCCAGCAGCCAAGAGGCTCGGGGGAATCAGCCCCAGCATTTT
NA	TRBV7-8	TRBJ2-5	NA	CASSGLVIVETQYF	TGTGCCAGCAGCGGACTGGTGATTGTTGAGACCCAGTACTTC
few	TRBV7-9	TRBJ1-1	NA	CASSSLRDTPEAFF	TGTGCCAGCAGCTCCCTCAGGGATACCCCAGAAGCTTTCTTT
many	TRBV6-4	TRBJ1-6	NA	CASIPVLRGRYNSPLHF	TGTGCCAGCATCCCAGTCCTTCGGGGCAGGTATAATTCACCCCTCCACTTT
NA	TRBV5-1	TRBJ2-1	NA	CASSPSRNEQFF	TGCGCCAGCAGCCCCAGTAGGAATGAGCAGTTCTTC
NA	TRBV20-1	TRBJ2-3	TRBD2	CSASGGASDTQYF	TGCAGTGCTAGCGGGGGGGCATCAGATACGCAGTATTTT
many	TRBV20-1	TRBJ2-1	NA	CSARDWGRRGHNEQFF	TGCAGTGCTAGAGATTGGGGACGCAGAGGGCACAATGAGCAGTTCTTC
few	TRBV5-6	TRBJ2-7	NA	CASSLALRSESEQRYEQYF	TGTGCCAGCAGCTTGGCCCTACGTTCTGAATCCGAGCAGAGGTACGAGCAGTACTTC
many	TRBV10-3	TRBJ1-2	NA	CAISEDLSNYGYTF	TGTGCCATCAGTGAGGACCTTTCAAACTATGGCTACACCTTC
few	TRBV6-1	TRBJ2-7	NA	CASSERAQGQYF	TGTGCCAGCAGTGAAAGGGCCCAAGGGCAGTACTTC
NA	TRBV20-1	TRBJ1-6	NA	CSARGDSSYNSPLHF	TGCAGTGCTCGCGGGGATAGCTCCTATAATTCACCCCTCCACTTT
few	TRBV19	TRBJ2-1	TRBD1	CASRALVTGAPSSF	TGTGCCAGTAGGGCCTTGGTCACAGGGGCCCCTTCCAGCTTC
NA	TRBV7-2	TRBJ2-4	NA	CASSLLEDMEVHF	TGTGCCAGCAGCTTATTAGAGGACATGGAGGTACACTTC
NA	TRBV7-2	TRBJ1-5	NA	CASSLAMTANQPQHF	TGTGCCAGCAGCTTAGCGATGACAGCAAATCAGCCCCAGCATTTT
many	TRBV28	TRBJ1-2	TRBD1	CASSTPGQEDFYGYTF	TGTGCCAGCAGTACACCGGGACAGGAGGACTTCTATGGCTACACCTTC
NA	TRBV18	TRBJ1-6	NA	CATSKGGNSPLHF	TGTGCCACCTCAAAAGGGGGTAATTCACCCCTCCACTTT
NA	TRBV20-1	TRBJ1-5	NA	CSAGSGGSISNQPQHF	TGCAGTGCTGGGAGCGGAGGCTCAATCAGCAATCAGCCCCAGCATTTT
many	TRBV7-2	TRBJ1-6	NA	CASSPGVVFTALHF	TGTGCCAGCAGCCCAGGGGTCGTCTTTACGGCCCTCCACTTT
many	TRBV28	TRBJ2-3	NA	CASRSGRSGTDTQYF	TGTGCCAGCAGATCAGGGAGGTCGGGCACAGATACGCAGTATTTT
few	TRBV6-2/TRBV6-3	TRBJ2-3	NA	CASSYSKAGASTDTQYF	TGTGCCAGCAGTTACTCGAAGGCAGGCGCTAGCACAGATACGCAGTATTTT
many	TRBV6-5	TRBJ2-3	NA	CASSYGWRVTDTQYF	TGTGCCAGCAGTTACGGCTGGCGCGTCACAGATACGCAGTATTTT
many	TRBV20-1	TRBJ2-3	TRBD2	CSARGAAGGADTQYF	TGCAGTGCTAGGGGAGCAGCGGGGGGTGCAGATACGCAGTATTTT
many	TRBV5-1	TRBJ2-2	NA	CASSLETRGTGELFF	TGCGCCAGCAGCTTGGAGACTAGAGGCACCGGGGAGCTGTTTTTT
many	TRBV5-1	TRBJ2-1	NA	CASSLAGGGSWDEQFF	TGCGCCAGCAGCTTGGCGGGCGGGGGCTCCTGGGATGAGCAGTTCTTC
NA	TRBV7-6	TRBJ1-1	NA	CASSSRGGEAFF	TGTGCCAGCAGCTCCCGCGGAGGAGAAGCTTTCTTT
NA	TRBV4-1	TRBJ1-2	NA	CASSHGRVNYGYTF	TGCGCCAGCAGCCATGGCAGAGTTAACTATGGCTACACCTTC
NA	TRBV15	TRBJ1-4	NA	CATSKGRLATNEKLFF	TGTGCCACCAGCAAAGGACGGCTAGCAACTAATGAAAAACTGTTTTTT
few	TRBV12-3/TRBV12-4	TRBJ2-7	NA	CASTRTGSSYEQYF	TGTGCCAGCACCCGGACGGGGAGCTCCTACGAGCAGTACTTC
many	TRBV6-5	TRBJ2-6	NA	CASTNGGSGANVLTF	TGTGCCAGCACTAATGGAGGCTCTGGGGCCAACGTCCTGACTTTC
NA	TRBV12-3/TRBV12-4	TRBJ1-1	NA	CASSFLTENTEAFF	TGTGCCAGCAGTTTTTTAACGGAGAACACTGAAGCTTTCTTT
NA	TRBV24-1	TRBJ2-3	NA	CATSGGDGTDTQYF	TGTGCCACCAGTGGCGGGGACGGCACAGATACGCAGTATTTT
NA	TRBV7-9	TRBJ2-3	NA	CASSSGAVNTDTQYF	TGTGCCAGCAGCTCAGGTGCGGTGAACACAGATACGCAGTATTTT
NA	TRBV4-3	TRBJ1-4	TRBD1	CASSQSAGTGNEKLFF	TGCGCCAGCAGCCAAAGTGCCGGGACAGGCAATGAAAAACTGTTTTTT
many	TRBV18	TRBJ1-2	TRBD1	CASSLTSTGQSNYGYTF	TGTGCCAGCTCACTGACTTCCACGGGACAGTCTAACTATGGCTACACCTTC